The 17 T cell receptor beta chains below all came from one sample that was sequenced in a study of blood T cell repertoires in COVID-19. Sequencing used immunoSEQ multiplex PCR; TCRdb keeps in-frame clones, though not all of them. Of about 140,000 clones in the sample, 80% to 90% are singletons; the top ten hold less than 4%. The sample taken for sequencing was PBMCs or T cells enriched from blood (not recorded which). The receptors shown here come from a woman between 50 and 59 years old with acute COVID-19.

This chain connects TRBV5-6 to TRBJ2-7, with 7 bases fitting TRBD2. Germline-derived CDR1 and CDR2 are SGHDT and YYEEEE. The CDR3 runs 16 residues. With 0 bases clipped from V and 0 bases from J, the junction kept 6 bases outside the gene matches. The CDR3: CASSLALADYSYEQYF. CDR3 DNA sequence: TGTGCCAGCAGCTTGGCCCTAGCGGACTACTCCTACGAGCAGTACTTC.

In nucleotides, the CDR3 is TGTGCCAGCAGCCTCGCGGGCGGCCACAATGGGGGCTACACCTTC. Its protein is CASSLAGGHNGGYTF. This chain connects TRBV7-9 to TRBJ1-2; the D is unclear. The V end lost 5 bases, the J end lost 8 bases, and 21 bases lay between the germline ends. The CDR3 is made up of 15 amino acids. CDR1 is SEHNR, CDR2 FQNEAQ, per germline (reference sequence).

This chain connects TRBV5-8 to TRBJ2-7; 9 bases map to TRBD1. Trimming at V came to 4 bases and at J to 7 bases, leaving 6 bases not matched to a gene. In germline, CDR1 is SGHTS, CDR2 YDEGEE. The length of the CDR3 is 13 residues. CDR3 sequence (DNA): TGTGCCAGCAGCATACAGGGGGCGCGGGAGCAGTACTTC. Its protein is CASSIQGAREQYF.

The chain couples TRBV7-3 to TRBJ2-1, with unresolved D. Trimming pared 3 bases from V and 10 bases from J, leaving 13 bases between. CDR1 is SGHTA and CDR2 is FQGTGA in the germline V gene. The CDR3 loop spans 13 amino acids. The CDR3 loop is CASSFTDSTEQFF. In DNA form, the CDR3 reads TGTGCCAGCAGCTTTACTGATAGTACCGAGCAGTTCTTC.

This clone was seen a single time. CDR3 sequence (DNA): TGTGCCAGCAACCCGGGACTCGGCCCCCGCTACGAGCAGTACTTC. It yields the protein CASNPGLGPRYEQYF. The rearrangement links TRBV27 to TRBJ2-7; D possibly corresponds to TRBD2 (6 bases). The ends were cut back, 7 bases at V and 3 bases at J, with 19 bases in the middle. The germline CDR1 and CDR2 sequences are MNHEY and SMNVEV (reference sequence). The CDR3 is 15 residues long.

The rearrangement links TRBV13 to TRBJ2-7, with a weak D call TRBD1 (7 bases). Deletions cut 6 bases from V and 5 bases from J, with 20 bases between. Germline lookup yields CDR1 PRHDT and CDR2 FYEKMQ (reference sequence). The CDR3 extends over 15 amino acids. CDR3 sequence: CASRLLAAGGNEQYF. CDR3 nucleotide sequence: TGTGCCAGCAGGCTACTGGCGGCAGGGGGGAACGAGCAGTACTTC.

V usage is TRBV3-1 (or the pseudogene TRBV3-2) and J usage is TRBJ2-7; the match to TRBD2 covers 13 bases. V shed 4 bases, J shed 7 bases, and the junction held 7 bases outside the gene matches. Germline CDR1 reads LGHDT; CDR2 reads YNNKEL (reference sequence). The CDR3 extends over 15 amino acids. As DNA, the CDR3 is TGTGCCAGCAGCCCTGGACTAGCGGGAGTGGGAGAGCAGTACTTC. Translation gives CASSPGLAGVGEQYF.

This chain links TRBV5-1 with TRBJ2-1, with 10 bases matching TRBD2. V trimming: 2 bases; J trimming: 7 bases; junction bases outside the gene matches: 9. The germline CDR1 and CDR2 sequences are SGHRS and YFSETQ. This CDR3 spans 16 amino acids. As DNA, the CDR3 is TGCGCCAGCAGCTTAGGAGCGGGAGGGCCTTGGAATGAGCAGTTCTTC. Residues: CASSLGAGGPWNEQFF.

This clone was seen only once. The chain uses TRBV5-4 and TRBJ1-2, with 7 nucleotides matching TRBD1. The CDR3 has 16 amino acids. Germline V gene sequence: CDR1 SGHNT, CDR2 YYREEE (reference sequence). Losses at the gene ends were 0 bases for V and 2 bases for J; bases not matched to a gene: 7. The CDR3 region is CASSLEGQFLNYGYTF. The CDR3 DNA follows: TGTGCCAGCAGCTTGGAGGGACAGTTCCTAAACTATGGCTACACCTTC.

The rearrangement uses TRBV19 and TRBJ1-2; D is ambiguous. The CDR3 is made up of 13 amino acids. The germline V gene encodes CDR1 LNHDA and CDR2 SQIVND (reference sequence). V gave up 9 bases and J gave up 5 bases, with 16 bases separating them. The CDR3 DNA is TGTGCCAGCAGATCGGATTGGAGGTATGGCTACACCTTC. It translates to CASRSDWRYGYTF.

This clone has a single count. CDR3 coding DNA: TGTGCCAGTAGTCCGGCCGGGGAGACTAACTATGGCTACACCTTC. This translates into CASSPAGETNYGYTF. This chain links TRBV19 with TRBJ1-2; D uncertain. Germline V gives CDR1 LNHDA, CDR2 SQIVND (reference sequence). There are 15 residues in the CDR3. V lost 5 bases and J lost 0, with 13 bases in between. The full variable domain, with the rest looked up from reference TRBV19 and TRBJ1-2, is DGGITQSPKYLFRKEGQNVTLSCEQNLNHDAMYWYRQDPGQGLRLIYYSQIVNDFQKGDIAEGYSVSREKKESFPLTVTSAQKNPTAFYLCASSPAGETNYGYTFGSGTRLTVV.

The rearrangement joins TRBV11-2 to TRBJ2-7; 7 positions agree with TRBD1. The V segment lost 1 base and the J segment 3 bases; nucleotides outside the gene matches: 6. This CDR3 has 15 amino acids. Germline V CDR1 and CDR2: SGHAT, FQNNGV. CDR3 sequence: CASSLVGDSFYEQYF. The DNA of the CDR3 is TGTGCCAGCAGCTTAGTCGGGGACAGTTTCTACGAGCAGTACTTC.

V gene TRBV14 combines with J gene TRBJ2-6; D possibly corresponds to TRBD2 (6 bases). V was shortened by 2 bases and J by 3 bases, with 11 bases between the two germline ends. The germline V gene has CDR1 SGHDN and CDR2 FVKESK. There are 16 residues in the CDR3. Written as DNA, the CDR3 is TGTGCCAGCAGCCAATTGCCGGGGGATGGGGCCAACGTCCTGACTTTC. Protein sequence: CASSQLPGDGANVLTF.

This clone was observed a handful of times. The sample holds other DNA sequences that translate to the same CDR3. The CDR3 protein is CASRGGTEAFF. The DNA for the CDR3 is TGTGCCAGCAGGGGGGGCACTGAAGCTTTCTTT. This sequence joins TRBV3-1 (or the pseudogene TRBV3-2) and TRBJ1-1; D might be TRBD1 (5 bases). Germline loops: CDR1 LGHDT, CDR2 YNNKEL (reference sequence). This CDR3 is 11 amino acids long. With 6 bases removed from V and 4 bases from J, the gap between germline ends came to 6 bases.

The chain recombines TRBV7-2 with TRBJ2-4, with 9 bases matching TRBD1. J lost 8 bases, V lost 5 bases, and 10 bases had no gene match. CDR1 and CDR2 from the germline V gene are SGHTA and FQGNSA. This CDR3 has 15 residues. The CDR3 DNA sequence: TGTGCCAGCAGCCTTAGCGGACAGGGGAGGGACATTCAGTACTTC. It specifies CASSLSGQGRDIQYF.

This clone was counted a few times. The V and J genes are TRBV5-1 and TRBJ2-7; 10 nucleotides agree with TRBD2. Unmatched junction bases numbered 7, after V lost 4 bases and J lost 0 bases. This CDR3 contains 16 residues. CDR1 is SGHRS, CDR2 YFSETQ, per germline. The CDR3 spells CASSPRTSGLSYEQYF. Here the CDR3 DNA reads TGCGCCAGCAGCCCCCGGACTAGCGGCCTCTCCTACGAGCAGTACTTC.

This clone was observed once. The V call is TRBV14, the J call TRBJ1-3; 8 bases match TRBD1. V lost 2 bases to trimming and J lost 0 bases; unmatched junction nucleotides: 12. CDR3 length: 19 amino acids. Looked up from germline, CDR1 is SGHDN and CDR2 is FVKESK. Written as DNA, the CDR3 is TGTGCCAGCAGCCAATCCGGGACAGGTAATGAATACTCTGGAAACACCATATATTTT. Its protein product is CASSQSGTGNEYSGNTIYF.